A single sample is the source of the 9 T cell receptor beta chains below, sequenced in a study of blood T cell repertoires in COVID-19. The repertoire was sequenced with immunoSEQ multiplex PCR; TCRdb's copy has only in-frame clones and lacks some. Of about 73,000 clones listed, 70% to 85% are singletons. The specimen was peripheral blood. These receptors were obtained from a woman aged 60-70 years with acute or convalescent COVID-19.

CDR3 in amino acids: CASSLAIQGEAFF. CDR3 sequence (DNA): TGTGCCAGCAGTTTAGCGATACAGGGAGAAGCTTTCTTT. The chain has TRBV12-3 or TRBV12-4 and TRBJ1-1, with D perhaps matching TRBD1 (6 bases). This CDR3 comprises 13 residues. V was cut by 0 bases and J by 8 bases, with 10 bases left in between.

The chain combines TRBV3-1 (or the pseudogene TRBV3-2) with TRBJ1-1, with 9 bases aligning to TRBD1. Germline CDR1 reads LGHDT; CDR2 reads YNNKEL (reference sequence). The CDR3 spans 15 residues. V gave up 4 bases and J gave up 6 bases; unmatched junction bases: 9. CDR3 DNA: TGTGCCAGCAGCCCTAGGACAGGGGAGGTCCCTGAAGCTTTCTTT. This sequence encodes CASSPRTGEVPEAFF.

J is TRBJ1-4 and V is TRBV7-9; unclear D gene. Germline V gene data show CDR1 as SEHNR and CDR2 as FQNEAQ (reference sequence). The ends were cut back, 5 bases at V and 0 bases at J, with 19 bases in the middle. The CDR3 spans 18 residues. CDR3 sequence (DNA): TGTGCCAGCAGCCCTAAAGAGGGTCACCCTTCAACTAATGAAAAACTGTTTTTT. Amino acids: CASSPKEGHPSTNEKLFF.

This clone occurred a few times. The chain recombines TRBV7-2 with TRBJ1-1; D remains unclear. The germline gives CDR1 SGHTA, CDR2 FQGNSA. V was trimmed by 3 bases and J by 7 bases, leaving 9 bases between them. This CDR3 has 12 amino acids. The CDR3 sequence: CASSFFRGEAFF. CDR3 bases: TGTGCCAGCAGCTTTTTCCGGGGTGAAGCTTTCTTT. Full variable domain (missing parts from reference TRBV7-2 and TRBJ1-1): GAGVSQSPSNKVTEKGKDVELRCDPISGHTALYWYRQSLGQGLEFLIYFQGNSAPDKSGLPSDRFSAERTGGSVSTLTIQRTQQEDSAVYLCASSFFRGEAFFGQGTRLTVV.

The chain carries TRBV6-2 or TRBV6-3 and TRBJ1-2, with D maybe TRBD1 (5 bases). The CDR3 sequence is 13 residues long. CDR1 is MNHEY and CDR2 is SVGEGT in the germline V gene. V was clipped by 5 bases and J by 4 bases, with 11 bases between them. The CDR3 DNA reads TGTGCCAGCAGTGGAGGGACGGCCTATGGCTACACCTTC. It translates to CASSGGTAYGYTF.

The V call is TRBV19, the J call TRBJ1-2; a weak D match, TRBD1 (6 bases). The germline CDR1 and CDR2 sequences are LNHDA and SQIVND (reference sequence). Trimming took off 6 bases at V and 5 bases at J, with 13 bases between the two ends. The CDR3 sequence is 13 residues long. This chain's CDR3 is CASSPTGSYGYTF. The CDR3 DNA follows: TGTGCCAGTAGCCCGACAGGATCTTATGGCTACACCTTC.

The chain links TRBV3-1 (or the pseudogene TRBV3-2) to TRBJ2-5, with 7 nucleotides matching TRBD1. The CDR3 has 15 amino acids. From germline, CDR1 is LGHDT and CDR2 YNNKEL (reference sequence). Trimming cost V 3 bases and J 1 base; bases outside gene matches: 5. This chain's CDR3 is CASSHAGTVQETQYF. CDR3 DNA sequence: TGTGCCAGCAGCCACGCTGGGACAGTCCAAGAGACCCAGTACTTC.

V is TRBV2 and J is TRBJ1-2; D is undetermined. The germline V gene has CDR1 SNHLY and CDR2 FYNNEI. The germline V and J ends were trimmed by 2 bases and 4 bases, with 11 bases remaining between them. This CDR3 contains 14 residues. The CDR3 sequence: CASSERSLFYGYTF. The DNA for the CDR3 is TGTGCCAGCAGTGAAAGGAGTCTCTTCTATGGCTACACCTTC.

The CDR3 bases are TGTGCCATCACCAAGGGGTCCGGGACAGGGGGGAATGAGCAGTTCTTC. Protein: CAITKGSGTGGNEQFF. This chain connects TRBV10-3 to TRBJ2-1, with 11 nucleotides matching TRBD1. V gave up 7 bases and J gave up 7 bases; unmatched junction bases: 12. Looked up from germline, CDR1 is ENHRY and CDR2 is SYGVKD. This CDR3 region has 16 residues.